Each of the 23 T cell receptor beta chains below was sequenced from the same sample in a study of T cell repertoires in aging, cancer and after chemotherapy. TRB rearrangements spanning V, D and J were amplified using mixed TRB-A/B primers. TCRdb re-analysed the multiplex PCR reads in MiXCR, keeping a single row per CDR3 protein. Of about 13,000 distinct CDR3 sequences listed, 28% are singletons. TCR beta rearrangements were amplified from peripheral blood genomic DNA. Sample: blood. All receptors come from a human donor with a blood cancer.

The chain is built from TRBV6-4 and TRBJ2-7; 11 positions agree with TRBD2. CDR1 MRHNA and CDR2 SNTAGT come from the germline V gene. This CDR3 has 16 amino acids. J gave up 1 base and V 3 bases, and 5 bases lay outside the gene matches. The CDR3 bases are TGTGCCAGCAGTGATGGACTAGCGGGTTCGTCCTACGAGCAGTACGTC. It is translated as CASSDGLAGSSYEQYV.

V gene TRBV24-1 combines with J gene TRBJ1-5; tentative D call: TRBD1 (5 bases). V was trimmed by 3 bases and J by 5 bases, leaving 16 bases between them. CDR1 KGHDR and CDR2 SFDVKD come from the germline V gene. The length of the CDR3 is 16 residues. CDR3 sequence (DNA): TGTGCCACCAGTGATACCCGGGGCCCGAGCGATCAGCCCCAGCATTTT. It yields the protein CATSDTRGPSDQPQHF.

The chain is built from TRBV4-1 and TRBJ2-1; unclear D gene. CDR1 and CDR2 from the germline V gene are MGHRA and YSYEKL. Trimming cost V 0 bases and J 5 bases, with 14 bases left between them. The CDR3 length is 16 residues. DNA for the CDR3: TGCGCCAGCAGCCAAGATTTGGGCGGTCGGCACAATGAGCAGTTCTTC. Its protein is CASSQDLGGRHNEQFF.

In its sample, this clonotype was seen once. The rearrangement uses TRBV10-3 and TRBJ2-3; 8 nucleotides match TRBD2. Looked up from germline, CDR1 is ENHRY and CDR2 is SYGVKD. CDR3 size: 13 residues. V shed 4 bases, J shed 4 bases, and the junction held 1 base outside the gene matches. The CDR3 bases are TGTGCCATCAGTGGGCGGGGGGCAGATACGCAGTATTTT. Encoded protein: CAISGRGADTQYF.

The chain recombines TRBV27 with TRBJ1-1; 8 bases map to TRBD1. Germline V gene lookup returns CDR1 MNHEY and CDR2 SMNVEV (reference sequence). Trimming cost V 6 bases and J 1 base; bases outside gene matches: 10. The length of the CDR3 is 16 residues. The CDR3 bases are TGTGCCAGCAGCTTAGTAGGGACAGGCTCGAACACTGAAGCTTTCTTT. It codes for CASSLVGTGSNTEAFF.

This clonotype was observed a handful of times. V and J are TRBV20-1 and TRBJ1-6; no firm D call. V was shortened by 3 bases and J by 8 bases, with 8 bases between the two germline ends. The CDR3 has 12 residues. CDR1 and CDR2 (germline): DFQATT, SNEGSKA (reference sequence). The CDR3: CSASITDSPLHF. The CDR3 DNA sequence: TGCAGTGCTAGTATCACTGATTCACCCCTCCACTTT.

This clonotype was seen a handful of times. The V call is TRBV5-1, the J call TRBJ1-6; TRBD1 matches at 8 bases. Germline CDR1 SGHRS, CDR2 YFSETQ. With V trimmed by 4 bases and J by 8 bases, 8 bases remained unmatched. The CDR3 sequence is 15 residues long. The CDR3 sequence is CASSALLDRDSPLHF. The CDR3, as DNA: TGCGCCAGCAGCGCCCTCTTGGACAGGGATTCACCCCTCCACTTT.

V and J are TRBV11-1 and TRBJ2-2; D is undetermined. The germline gives CDR1 SGHAT, CDR2 FQDESV (reference sequence). V lost 2 bases, J lost 7 bases, and 8 bases lay in between. The CDR3 spans 13 residues. The CDR3 sequence: CASSLLTRGELFF. The CDR3 region has the DNA TGTGCCAGCAGCTTATTGACGCGCGGGGAGCTGTTTTTT.

Regarding this clonotype: A much more abundant neighbour one base away suggests this may be a read error. V is TRBV19 and J is TRBJ2-1, with a possible D match to TRBD1 (6 bases). The germline V gene has CDR1 LNHDA and CDR2 SQIVND (reference sequence). CDR3 length equals 13 residues. The DNA for the CDR3 is TGTGCCAGTAGTCAGGGGTCTTACAATAAGCAGTTCTTC. Amino acids: CASSQGSYNKQFF.

This clonotype was seen a handful of times. The chain links TRBV7-9 to TRBJ1-3; TRBD1 is a possible D gene (5 bases). The CDR3 consists of 15 residues. Trimming shortened V by 2 bases and J by 3 bases, and 11 bases separated the two germline ends. Germline assignment: CDR1 SEHNR and CDR2 FQNEAQ (reference sequence). CDR3: CASSLRGANGNTIYF. CDR3 sequence (DNA): TGTGCCAGCAGCTTACGAGGGGCTAATGGAAACACCATATATTTT.

The count of this clonotype is one. This chain links TRBV20-1 with TRBJ2-3; 9 positions match TRBD2. This CDR3 comprises 15 residues. J gave up 4 bases and V 6 bases, and 11 bases lay outside the gene matches. The germline gives CDR1 DFQATT, CDR2 SNEGSKA (reference sequence). CDR3 DNA sequence: TGCAGTGCCCCCTTTGCGGGAGGGCCCTCAGATACGCAGTATTTT. This sequence encodes CSAPFAGGPSDTQYF.

The V gene is TRBV11-2, the J gene TRBJ2-1; 10 bases are a match to TRBD1. The CDR3 has 18 residues. Germline lookup yields CDR1 SGHAT and CDR2 FQNNGV. Trimming at V came to 1 base and at J to 5 bases, leaving 11 bases not matched to a gene. The DNA for the CDR3 is TGTGCCAGCAGCTTAGCCCTCCGGACAGGGGGTATCCACAATGAGCAGTTCTTC. Protein: CASSLALRTGGIHNEQFF.

As concerns this clonotype: A much larger clone sits a single nucleotide away, making a read error possible. The rearrangement links TRBV19 to TRBJ2-7; D is perhaps TRBD1 (5 bases). V was shortened by 0 bases and J by 2 bases, with 11 bases between the two germline ends. The CDR3 spans 15 residues. CDR1 is LNHDA, CDR2 SQIVND, per germline (reference sequence). Written as DNA, the CDR3 is TGTGCCAGTAGTATAGACCGACAGATTCCCTACGAGCAGTACGTC. Amino acids: CASSIDRQIPYEQYV.

This clonotype has more than one count but fewer than ten. The chain couples TRBV7-9 to TRBJ2-2; D call uncertain. This CDR3 spans 16 amino acids. Germline V lookup: CDR1 SEHNR, CDR2 FQNEAQ (reference sequence). V was trimmed by 0 bases and J by 4 bases, leaving 12 bases between them. The CDR3 DNA sequence: TGTGCCAGCAGCTTAGCGGCCTCGCAGAGCACCGGGGAGCTGTTTTTT. Protein sequence: CASSLAASQSTGELFF.

Comment on this clonotype: Being one base from a much bigger clone, this may be a read error. The chain employs TRBV30 and TRBJ1-6, with D uncertain. CDR1 is GTSNPN, CDR2 SVGIG, per germline (reference sequence). Trimming cost V 3 bases and J 7 bases, with 10 bases left between them. The CDR3 consists of 13 residues. Written as DNA, the CDR3 is TGTGCCTGGAGGACGGGGTTGAATTCACCCCTCCACTTT. Residues: CAWRTGLNSPLHF.

This clonotype was picked up a small number of times. The J gene is TRBJ1-1, the V gene TRBV7-2, with D unclear. CDR1 and CDR2 (germline): SGHTA, FQGNSA. Trimming cost V 5 bases and J 6 bases, with 16 bases left between them. The CDR3 sequence is 14 residues long. The CDR3 protein is CASSETTFWAEAFF. CDR3 DNA: TGTGCCAGCAGCGAGACAACGTTTTGGGCTGAAGCTTTCTTT. Complete variable domain (other parts from reference TRBV7-2 and TRBJ1-1): GAGVSQSPSNKVTEKGKDVELRCDPISGHTALYWYRQSLGQGLEFLIYFQGNSAPDKSGLPSDRFSAERTGGSVSTLTIQRTQQEDSAVYLCASSETTFWAEAFFGQGTRLTVV.

The J gene is TRBJ2-5, the V gene TRBV6-2 or TRBV6-3; TRBD2 aligns across 14 bases. Germline V lookup: CDR1 MNHEY, CDR2 SVGEGT. This CDR3 is 15 amino acids long. V was pared by 4 bases and J by 5 bases, with 3 bases of the junction left unmatched. For the CDR3, the DNA is TGTGCCAGCAGTTTCCGGACTAGCGGGGGGGAGACCCAGTACTTC. Translated: CASSFRTSGGETQYF.

This clonotype is termed medium-sized. The J gene is TRBJ2-7, the V gene TRBV19, with TRBD2 matching over 10 bases. This CDR3 is 12 amino acids long. Unmatched junction bases numbered 3, after V lost 4 bases and J lost 9 bases. Germline loops: CDR1 LNHDA, CDR2 SQIVND (reference sequence). The CDR3 nucleotides read TGTGCCAGTAGTAACCTAGCGGGAGTGCAGTACGTC. Translating it yields CASSNLAGVQYV.

By its share, this clonotype is medium-sized. The J gene is TRBJ2-2, the V gene TRBV27, with D perhaps matching TRBD1 or TRBD2 (5 bases each). This CDR3 comprises 14 residues. V lost 3 bases, J lost 8 bases, and 13 bases lay in between. Per germline, CDR1 MNHEY and CDR2 SMNVEV (reference sequence). CDR3 loop: CASSFGRGAGELFF. The CDR3 region has the DNA TGTGCCAGCAGTTTTGGGCGAGGGGCTGGGGAGCTGTTTTTT.

This clonotype appeared a few times. The gene calls are TRBV7-9 and TRBJ1-2; 8 bases map to TRBD1. CDR3 length: 16 residues. V lost 1 base and J lost 2; bases outside the gene matches: 6. Germline-derived CDR1 and CDR2 are SEHNR and FQNEAQ (reference sequence). CDR3 loop: CASSLGRDRMNYGYTF. DNA of the CDR3: TGTGCCAGCAGCTTAGGTCGGGACAGGATGAACTATGGCTACACCTTC.

The J gene is TRBJ2-7, the V gene TRBV5-6, with TRBD1 identical over 8 bases. The CDR3 extends over 14 amino acids. Trimming cost V 2 bases and J 2 bases; bases outside gene matches: 3. Germline CDR1 and CDR2: SGHDT and YYEEEE. DNA of the CDR3: TGTGCCAGCAGCTTAGGACAGGGCCCCTACGAGCAGTACTTC. This codes for CASSLGQGPYEQYF.

This clonotype is judged medium-sized. The V call is TRBV6-5, the J call TRBJ2-3; D is undetermined. This CDR3 comprises 12 residues. CDR1 and CDR2 (germline): MNHEY, SVGAGI. The germline V and J ends were trimmed by 11 bases and 6 bases, with 15 bases remaining between them. CDR3 nucleotide sequence: TGTGCCTTACCCCCGCTATTCGATACGCAGTATTTT. It encodes CALPPLFDTQYF.

In its sample, this clonotype ranks as medium-sized. The genes are TRBV29-1 and TRBJ2-7; no reliable D call. Germline CDR1 and CDR2: SQVTM and ANQGSEA. The CDR3 extends over 14 amino acids. Trimming took off 5 bases at V and 1 base at J, with 15 bases between the two ends. CDR3 sequence reads: CSVSEHPQSYEQYF. Written as DNA, the CDR3 is TGCAGCGTTTCGGAACACCCGCAATCCTACGAGCAGTACTTC.